This TCR beta chain originates from a study of T cell responses to AZD1222 COVID-19 vaccine. Study conclusions and caveats: Reportedly, nearly half the spike-specific TCRs target unmutated variant regions.

In germline, CDR1 is ENHRY, CDR2 SYGVKD. V shed 6 bases and J shed 2 bases, with 8 bases lying between them. The CDR3 consists of 13 residues. About this clone itself: Its antigen is still unknown.

Using immunoSEQ multiplex PCR, the repertoire was profiled, and TCRdb retains in-frame clones only, with some absent. Of approximately 150,000 clones listed, approximately 88% were seen once; the top ten hold 5.4%. The specimen was peripheral blood, collected 28 days after the second dose of the MenACWY control vaccine. J is TRBJ1-3 and V is TRBV10-3; TRBD1 might be the D (5 bases). The TCR originated in an adult who received the MenACWY meningococcal vaccine as a control. CDR3 nucleotide sequence: TGTGCCATCAGCAGGGATGCTGGAAACACCATATATTTT. It yields the protein CAISRDAGNTIYF.